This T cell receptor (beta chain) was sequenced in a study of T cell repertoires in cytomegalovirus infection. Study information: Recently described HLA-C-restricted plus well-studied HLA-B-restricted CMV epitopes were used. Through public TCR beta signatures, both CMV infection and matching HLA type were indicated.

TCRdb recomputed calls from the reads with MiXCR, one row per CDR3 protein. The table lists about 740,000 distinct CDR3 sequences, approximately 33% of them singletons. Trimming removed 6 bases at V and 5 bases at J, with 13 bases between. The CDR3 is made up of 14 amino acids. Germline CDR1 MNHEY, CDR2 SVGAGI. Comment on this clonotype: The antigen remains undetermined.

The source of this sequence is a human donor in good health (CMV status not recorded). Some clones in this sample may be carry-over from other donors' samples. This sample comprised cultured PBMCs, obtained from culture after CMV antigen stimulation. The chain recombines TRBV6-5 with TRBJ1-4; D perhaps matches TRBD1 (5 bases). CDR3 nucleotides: TGTGCCAGCAGCTATGACAGAGGAAATGAAAAACTGTTTTTT. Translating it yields CASSYDRGNEKLFF.